This T cell receptor beta chain was found in a study of cytomegalovirus exposure and HLA in healthy donors. Healthy bone marrow donors made up the donors. Broader study findings: The classifier reportedly diagnosed cytomegalovirus status with high specificity and sensitivity.

Primers included in the PCR were 60 Vbeta and 13 Jbeta primers. Some clones are missing from TCRdb's copy, which holds only in-frame ones; the method was immunoSEQ multiplex PCR. The sample shows about 170,000 clones, over 70% of them seen only once. Concerning this clone itself: Its matching antigen is unknown.

The germline gives CDR1 MGHRA, CDR2 YSYEKL. V was clipped by 0 bases and J by 8 bases, with 19 bases between them. The CDR3 contains 16 residues. The sample comprised PBMCs. The gene calls are TRBV4-1 and TRBJ1-2; D ambiguous. The clonotype was recovered from a woman aged 45-65 years in good health and CMV-seropositive. The CDR3 DNA reads as TGCGCCAGCAGCCAAGAAGATGAAGCCTCCTCGGGGGGCTACACCTTC. It yields the protein CASSQEDEASSGGYTF.